A selection of T cell receptor beta chains follows, all from one sample in a study of human T cells and chemical hapten exposure. TCRdb redid the calling of the RACE reads with MiXCR, one entry per CDR3 protein. The data show some 64,000 distinct CDR3 sequences, with 11% seen just once and 2% to 3% held by the top ten. Sequencing used whole blood, obtained in connection with sensitization to the hapten diphenylcyclopropenone (DPC). These receptor sequences come from a woman aged 25-40 years with alopecia areata. Some clones in this sample may be carry-over from other donors' samples. The CDR3 runs from the conserved cysteine through the conserved F or W. A D gene is named only where the DNA matches it firmly. For some rows the clone size is stated as once, few or many, or as a class when expanded; others skip it.

size: NA
D: NA
J: TRBJ2-6
V: TRBV11-2
CDR3: CASSRLNRAYGANVLTF
DNA: TGTGCCAGCAGCCGTTTGAACAGGGCCTACGGGGCCAACGTCCTGACTTTC

size: NA
D: NA
J: TRBJ1-4
V: TRBV13
CDR3: CASSSGSNEKLFF
DNA: TGTGCCAGCAGCTCGGGATCAAATGAAAAACTGTTTTTT

size: NA
D: NA
J: TRBJ1-2
V: TRBV27
CDR3: CASRNTAFTYGYTF
DNA: TGTGCCAGCAGGAACACAGCCTTCACCTATGGCTACACCTTC

size: few
D: NA
J: TRBJ2-1
V: TRBV5-4
CDR3: CASSLWITGDGQFF
DNA: TGTGCCAGCAGCTTGTGGATTACGGGAGATGGGCAGTTCTTC

size: NA
D: NA
J: TRBJ2-7
V: TRBV12-3/TRBV12-4
CDR3: CASSFRSSAIYEQYF
DNA: TGTGCCAGCAGTTTTAGGTCTAGCGCTATTTACGAGCAGTACTTC

size: few
D: NA
J: TRBJ1-1
V: TRBV6-1
CDR3: CASSAGTEAFF
DNA: TGTGCCAGCAGTGCCGGGACTGAAGCTTTCTTT

size: few
D: NA
J: TRBJ2-2
V: TRBV7-3
CDR3: CASSHGWGTGELFF
DNA: TGTGCCAGCAGCCACGGATGGGGGACCGGGGAGCTGTTTTTT

size: NA
D: TRBD1
J: TRBJ2-5
V: TRBV29-1
CDR3: CSVVTGAGETQYF
DNA: TGCAGCGTTGTGACAGGGGCCGGAGAGACCCAGTACTTC

size: many
D: NA
J: TRBJ1-1
V: TRBV6-6
CDR3: CASRQQSKNTEAFF
DNA: TGTGCCAGCAGGCAACAGAGTAAAAACACTGAAGCTTTCTTT

size: few
D: NA
J: TRBJ2-5
V: TRBV12-3/TRBV12-4
CDR3: CASSPDGGGRETQYF
DNA: TGTGCCAGCAGTCCGGACGGAGGCGGTAGGGAGACCCAGTACTTC

size: NA
D: NA
J: TRBJ1-2
V: TRBV28
CDR3: CASSQAYGYTF
DNA: TGTGCCAGCAGTCAAGCCTATGGCTACACCTTC

size: NA
D: TRBD2
J: TRBJ2-1
V: TRBV20-1
CDR3: CSAGIAGVRNNEQFF
DNA: TGCAGTGCTGGAATAGCGGGAGTGAGGAACAATGAGCAGTTCTTC

size: few
D: NA
J: TRBJ1-5
V: TRBV20-1
CDR3: CSAKTASGDNQPQHF
DNA: TGCAGTGCGAAGACCGCATCCGGGGATAATCAGCCCCAGCATTTT

size: few
D: TRBD1
J: TRBJ2-5
V: TRBV4-3
CDR3: CASSQNRGQETQYF
DNA: TGCGCCAGCAGCCAAAACAGGGGGCAAGAGACCCAGTACTTC

size: NA
D: NA
J: TRBJ2-1
V: TRBV7-6
CDR3: CASSHSGFYNEQFF
DNA: TGTGCCAGCAGTCACAGCGGGTTCTACAATGAGCAGTTCTTC

size: NA
D: NA
J: TRBJ1-3
V: TRBV14
CDR3: CASSPTTDTIYF
DNA: TGTGCCAGCAGCCCAACGACCGACACCATATATTTT

size: few
D: NA
J: TRBJ2-5
V: TRBV29-1
CDR3: CSVPPPGNQETQYF
DNA: TGCAGCGTCCCCCCTCCGGGCAACCAAGAGACCCAGTACTTC

size: NA
D: TRBD1
J: TRBJ1-5
V: TRBV5-4
CDR3: CASSLQGAVGQPQHF
DNA: TGTGCCAGCAGCTTACAGGGGGCGGTGGGTCAGCCCCAGCATTTT

size: few
D: NA
J: TRBJ2-7
V: TRBV5-1
CDR3: CASSPPAQGHEQYF
DNA: TGCGCCAGCAGCCCACCGGCACAGGGCCACGAGCAGTACTTC

size: NA
D: NA
J: TRBJ1-1
V: TRBV18
CDR3: CASSLLRAGYGTEAFF
DNA: TGTGCCAGCTCACTACTCCGCGCCGGATATGGGACTGAAGCTTTCTTT

size: many
D: NA
J: TRBJ1-1
V: TRBV6-5
CDR3: CASSYGRGTEAFF
DNA: TGTGCCAGCAGTTACGGACGGGGCACTGAAGCTTTCTTT

size: few
D: NA
J: TRBJ1-6
V: TRBV7-3
CDR3: CASSLMVNSPLHF
DNA: TGTGCCAGCAGCTTAATGGTCAATTCACCCCTCCACTTT

size: few
D: NA
J: TRBJ1-1
V: TRBV4-3
CDR3: CASRRQPMNTEAFF
DNA: TGCGCCAGCCGACGACAGCCCATGAACACTGAAGCTTTCTTT

size: few
D: TRBD2
J: TRBJ2-3
V: TRBV28
CDR3: CASRVSLAGGQGTQYF
DNA: TGTGCCAGCAGGGTGTCCCTAGCGGGGGGGCAAGGGACGCAGTATTTT

size: NA
D: NA
J: TRBJ2-1
V: TRBV5-6
CDR3: CASSLGPPGEQFF
DNA: TGTGCCAGCAGCTTGGGCCCCCCTGGGGAGCAGTTCTTC

size: few
D: TRBD2
J: TRBJ2-3
V: TRBV27
CDR3: CASSRAGGLGDTQYF
DNA: TGTGCCAGCAGTCGAGCGGGGGGGCTTGGAGATACGCAGTATTTT

size: NA
D: NA
J: TRBJ2-7
V: TRBV28
CDR3: CASSSTVSYEQYF
DNA: TGTGCCAGCAGTTCGACAGTCTCCTACGAGCAGTACTTC

size: many
D: TRBD2
J: TRBJ2-3
V: TRBV11-2
CDR3: CASSLGLAGAHTDTQYF
DNA: TGTGCCAGCAGCTTGGGACTAGCGGGGGCTCACACAGATACGCAGTATTTT

size: many
D: NA
J: TRBJ2-7
V: TRBV18
CDR3: CASSPGGNYEQYF
DNA: TGTGCCAGCTCACCAGGAGGGAACTACGAGCAGTACTTC

size: few
D: TRBD1
J: TRBJ2-3
V: TRBV30
CDR3: CAGGQGTADTQYF
DNA: TGTGCCGGGGGACAGGGAACAGCAGATACGCAGTATTTT

size: few
D: NA
J: TRBJ1-2
V: TRBV7-2
CDR3: CASSLDGVWDGYTF
DNA: TGTGCCAGCAGCTTGGATGGGGTTTGGGATGGCTACACCTTC

size: NA
D: NA
J: TRBJ1-4
V: TRBV5-1
CDR3: CASSYGPPPNEKLFF
DNA: TGCGCCAGCAGCTACGGACCCCCTCCTAATGAAAAACTGTTTTTT

size: NA
D: NA
J: TRBJ2-5
V: TRBV29-1
CDR3: CSVEHGRETQYF
DNA: TGCAGCGTTGAGCACGGACGAGAGACCCAGTACTTC

size: few
D: NA
J: TRBJ1-5
V: TRBV11-2
CDR3: CASSADGEQPQHF
DNA: TGTGCCAGCAGCGCCGACGGGGAACAGCCCCAGCATTTT

size: many
D: TRBD2
J: TRBJ2-3
V: TRBV7-2
CDR3: CASRPWTSPSTDTQYF
DNA: TGTGCCAGCAGACCATGGACTAGTCCTAGCACAGATACGCAGTATTTT

size: NA
D: NA
J: TRBJ2-3
V: TRBV9
CDR3: CASSLQSGAGDTQYF
DNA: TGTGCCAGCAGCCTTCAGTCGGGGGCCGGAGATACGCAGTATTTT

size: many
D: TRBD1
J: TRBJ1-2
V: TRBV29-1
CDR3: CSAGQGAGYTF
DNA: TGCAGCGCCGGACAGGGGGCAGGCTACACCTTC

size: few
D: TRBD2
J: TRBJ2-7
V: TRBV25-1
CDR3: CATENKRREGPRGQYF
DNA: TGTGCCACCGAAAACAAGAGACGGGAGGGTCCCAGGGGGCAGTACTTC

size: many
D: TRBD2
J: TRBJ2-3
V: TRBV20-1
CDR3: CSASQREGVTDTQYF
DNA: TGCAGTGCTAGTCAGCGGGAGGGCGTGACAGATACGCAGTATTTT

size: many
D: NA
J: TRBJ2-7
V: TRBV5-1
CDR3: CASSIARGTEEGQYF
DNA: TGCGCCAGCAGCATCGCCCGAGGGACAGAGGAGGGGCAGTACTTC

size: NA
D: TRBD1
J: TRBJ1-1
V: TRBV20-1
CDR3: CSAPDRDTEAFF
DNA: TGCAGTGCCCCTGACAGGGACACTGAAGCTTTCTTT

size: few
D: TRBD1
J: TRBJ1-6
V: TRBV2
CDR3: CASSVTRTGRNSPLHF
DNA: TGTGCCAGCAGTGTTACCCGGACAGGAAGGAATTCACCCCTCCACTTT